This paragraph reports one T cell receptor beta chain. The sample belongs to a study of blood T cell repertoires in COVID-19. Study information: Sites across the United States, Italy and Spain contributed samples from acute and convalescent COVID-19.

The junction had 8 bases not matched to a gene; V was cut back by 5 bases and J by 5 bases. The CDR3 consists of 15 residues. CDR1 is SGHTA, CDR2 FQGNSA, per germline. Authors' processing steps: Amplification from reference gene primers served as the basis for estimated nucleated cell counts. Only in-frame clones appear in the TCRdb table, and some are missing; sequencing was by immunoSEQ multiplex PCR. V and J calls and clone size come straight from that table; D and trimming were deduced from the DNA. The sample lists about 180,000 clones, about 85% occurring once. Donors were grouped by their self-reported clinical history.

The chain recombines TRBV7-2 with TRBJ2-2, with 7 bases fitting TRBD2. The sample comprised PBMCs or T cells enriched from blood (not recorded which). The receptor comes from a man aged 35 to 55 who had recovered from COVID-19. DNA of the CDR3: TGTGCCAGCAGCAAACCTCTTAGCGGGACCGGGGAGCTGTTTTTT. Its protein is CASSKPLSGTGELFF.